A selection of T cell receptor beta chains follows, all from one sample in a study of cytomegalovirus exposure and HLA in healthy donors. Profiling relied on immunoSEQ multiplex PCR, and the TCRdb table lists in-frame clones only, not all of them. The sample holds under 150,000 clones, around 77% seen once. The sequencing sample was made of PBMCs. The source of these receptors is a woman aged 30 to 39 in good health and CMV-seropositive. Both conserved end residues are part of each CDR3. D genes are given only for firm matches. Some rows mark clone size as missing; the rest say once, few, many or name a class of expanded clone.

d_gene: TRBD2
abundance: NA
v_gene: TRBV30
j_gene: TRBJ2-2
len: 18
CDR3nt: TGTGCCTGGAGTGTACCAGGCGGGAGGTACTCGAACACCGGGGAGCTGTTTTTT
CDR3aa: CAWSVPGGRYSNTGELFF

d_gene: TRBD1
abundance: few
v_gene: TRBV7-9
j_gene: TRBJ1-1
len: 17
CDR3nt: TGTGCCAGCAGCTTAGAGGGCCCGGGACAGGGGGACACTGAAGCTTTCTTT
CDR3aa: CASSLEGPGQGDTEAFF

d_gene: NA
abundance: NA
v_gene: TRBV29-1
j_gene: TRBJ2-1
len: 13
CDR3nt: TGCACCCACAACGTAGGGGTCGACAATGAGCAGTTCTTC
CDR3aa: CTHNVGVDNEQFF

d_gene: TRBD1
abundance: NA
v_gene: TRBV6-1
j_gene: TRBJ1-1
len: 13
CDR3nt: TGTGCCAGCAGTCTACAGGGGGTTACTGAAGCTTTCTTT
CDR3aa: CASSLQGVTEAFF

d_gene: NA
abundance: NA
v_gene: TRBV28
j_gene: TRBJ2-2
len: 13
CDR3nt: TGTGCCAGCACAGGGGGGAGCACCGGGGAGCTGTTTTTT
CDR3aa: CASTGGSTGELFF

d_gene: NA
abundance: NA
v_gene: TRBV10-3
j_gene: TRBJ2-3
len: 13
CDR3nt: TGTGCCATCAGTGAGGCGGCCACAGATACGCAGTATTTT
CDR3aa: CAISEAATDTQYF

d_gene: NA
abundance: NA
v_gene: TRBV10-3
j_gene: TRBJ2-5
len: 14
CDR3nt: TGTGCCATCAGTGAGTTGGGGAGTCAAGAGACCCAGTACTTC
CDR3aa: CAISELGSQETQYF

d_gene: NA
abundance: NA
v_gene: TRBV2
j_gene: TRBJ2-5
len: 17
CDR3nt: TGTGCCAGCAGTGAATCTGCCGGATTCGGGGGTCAAGAGACCCAGTACTTC
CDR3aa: CASSESAGFGGQETQYF

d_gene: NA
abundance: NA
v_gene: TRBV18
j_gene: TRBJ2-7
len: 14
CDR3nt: TGTGCCAGCTCACTAGCACAGGGATCCTACGAGCAGTACTTC
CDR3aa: CASSLAQGSYEQYF

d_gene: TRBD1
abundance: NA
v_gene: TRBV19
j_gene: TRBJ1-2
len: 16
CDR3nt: TGTGCCAGTAGTATAAGGGCCATACAGGGGAACTATGGCTACACCTTC
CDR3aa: CASSIRAIQGNYGYTF

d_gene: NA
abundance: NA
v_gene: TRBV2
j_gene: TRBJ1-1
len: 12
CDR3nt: TGTGCCTTACGCAGGGAGAACACTGAAGCTTTCTTT
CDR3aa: CALRRENTEAFF

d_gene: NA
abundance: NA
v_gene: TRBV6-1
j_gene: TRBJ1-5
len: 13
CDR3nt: TGTGCCAGCAGCAGGGGATTTCTTCAGCCCCAGCATTTT
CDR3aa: CASSRGFLQPQHF

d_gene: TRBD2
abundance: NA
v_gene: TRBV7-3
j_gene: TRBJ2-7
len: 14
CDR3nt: TGTGCCAGCAGCTCCTGGGACTACTCCTACGAGCAGTACTTC
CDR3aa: CASSSWDYSYEQYF

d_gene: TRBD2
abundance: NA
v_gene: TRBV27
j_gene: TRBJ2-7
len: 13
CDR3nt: TGTGCCAGCAGTTTAGGGAGGGGCCACGAGCAGTACTTC
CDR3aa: CASSLGRGHEQYF

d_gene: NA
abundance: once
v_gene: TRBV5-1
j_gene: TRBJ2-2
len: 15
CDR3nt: TGCGCCAGCTGTGGTGACAACAGTATCACCGGGGAGCTGTTTTTT
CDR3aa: CASCGDNSITGELFF

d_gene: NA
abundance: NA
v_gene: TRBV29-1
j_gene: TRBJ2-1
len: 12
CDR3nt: TGCAGCGTTGCGAGGGGGGGCAATGAGCAGTTCTTC
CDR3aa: CSVARGGNEQFF

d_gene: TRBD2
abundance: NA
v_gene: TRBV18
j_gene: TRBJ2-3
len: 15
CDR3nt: TGTGCCAGCTCAAGGGCTAGCGGGGGCACAGATACGCAGTATTTT
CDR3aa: CASSRASGGTDTQYF

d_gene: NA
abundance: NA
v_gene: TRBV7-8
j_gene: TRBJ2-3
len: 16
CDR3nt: TGTGCCAGCAGCTTCGGCAGCAGGCACAACACAGATACGCAGTATTTT
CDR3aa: CASSFGSRHNTDTQYF

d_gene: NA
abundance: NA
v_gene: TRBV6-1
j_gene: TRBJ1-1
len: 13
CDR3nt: TGTGCCAGTGAACAGGGATCGAACACTGAAGCTTTCTTT
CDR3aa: CASEQGSNTEAFF

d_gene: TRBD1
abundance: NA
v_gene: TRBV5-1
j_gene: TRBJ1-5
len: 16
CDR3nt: TGCGCCAGCAGCCCAGAGGGGGCATATAGCAATCAGCCCCAGCATTTT
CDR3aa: CASSPEGAYSNQPQHF

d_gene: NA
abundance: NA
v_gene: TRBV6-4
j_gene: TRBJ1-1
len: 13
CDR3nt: TGTGCCAGCAGCCTCCGGGAAAACAGTGAAGCTTTCTTT
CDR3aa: CASSLRENSEAFF

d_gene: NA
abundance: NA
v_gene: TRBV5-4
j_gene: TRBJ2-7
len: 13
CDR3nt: TGTGCCAGCAGCCAGGGAACGAACGACGAGCAGTACTTC
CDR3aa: CASSQGTNDEQYF

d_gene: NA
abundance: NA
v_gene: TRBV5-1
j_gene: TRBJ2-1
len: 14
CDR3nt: TGCGCCAGCAGCTTGGAGAGGGCCAACAATGAGCAGTTCTTC
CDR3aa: CASSLERANNEQFF

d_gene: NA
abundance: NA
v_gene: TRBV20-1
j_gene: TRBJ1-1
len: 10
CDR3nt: TGCAGTGCTAGCGTCACTGAAGCTTTCTTT
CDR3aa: CSASVTEAFF

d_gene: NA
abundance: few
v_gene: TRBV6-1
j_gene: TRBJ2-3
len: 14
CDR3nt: TGTGCCAGCAGTGAGGACAAAATCACAGATACGCAGTATTTT
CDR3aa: CASSEDKITDTQYF

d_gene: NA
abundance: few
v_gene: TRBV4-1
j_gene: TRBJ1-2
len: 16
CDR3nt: TGCGCCAGCAGCCAAGATCGAATAGTTGGTCCTAGGGGCTACACCTTC
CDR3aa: CASSQDRIVGPRGYTF